This TCR beta chain was obtained from a study of T cell changes during pregnancy in multiple sclerosis. Some clones are missing from TCRdb's copy, which holds only in-frame ones; the method was immunoSEQ multiplex PCR. There are tens of thousands of clones in the sample; 85% to 95% occur only once, and less than 3.5% lies in the top ten. This CDR3 region has 15 residues. Germline V gives CDR1 SGHRS, CDR2 YFSETQ. The V and J ends lost 0 bases and 0 bases respectively, with 7 bases between them. The TCR originated in a female donor in good health, enrolled as a control in a pregnancy study. The sample in question was peripheral blood, obtained in the third trimester of pregnancy. V gene TRBV5-1 combines with J gene TRBJ1-3, with D hard to call. The chain's CDR3 is CASSLAAASGNTIYF. The CDR3 region has the DNA TGCGCCAGCAGCTTGGCCGCGGCCTCTGGAAACACCATATATTTT.